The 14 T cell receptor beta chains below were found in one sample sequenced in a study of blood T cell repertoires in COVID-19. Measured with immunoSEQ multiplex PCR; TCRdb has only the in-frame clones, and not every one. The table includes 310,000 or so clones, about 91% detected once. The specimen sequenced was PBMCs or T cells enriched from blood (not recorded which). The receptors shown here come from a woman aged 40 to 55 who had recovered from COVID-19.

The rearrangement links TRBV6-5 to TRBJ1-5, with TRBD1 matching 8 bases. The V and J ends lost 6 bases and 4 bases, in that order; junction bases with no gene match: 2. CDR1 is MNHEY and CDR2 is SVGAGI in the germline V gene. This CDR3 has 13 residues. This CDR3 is CASRTGANQPQHF. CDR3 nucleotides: TGTGCCAGCAGGACAGGGGCGAATCAGCCCCAGCATTTT.

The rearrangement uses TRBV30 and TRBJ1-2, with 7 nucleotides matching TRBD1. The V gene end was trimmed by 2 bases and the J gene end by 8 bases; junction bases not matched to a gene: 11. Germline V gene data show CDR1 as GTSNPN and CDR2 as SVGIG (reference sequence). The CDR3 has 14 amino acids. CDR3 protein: CAWSKGAAAGGYTF. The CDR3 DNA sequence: TGTGCCTGGAGTAAGGGGGCTGCCGCGGGAGGCTACACCTTC.

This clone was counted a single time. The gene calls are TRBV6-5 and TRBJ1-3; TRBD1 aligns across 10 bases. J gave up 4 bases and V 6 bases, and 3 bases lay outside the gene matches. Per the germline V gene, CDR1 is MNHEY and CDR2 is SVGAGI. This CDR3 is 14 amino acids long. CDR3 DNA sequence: TGTGCCAGCAGGGAGACAGGGGGCGGAAACACCATATATTTT. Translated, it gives CASRETGGGNTIYF.

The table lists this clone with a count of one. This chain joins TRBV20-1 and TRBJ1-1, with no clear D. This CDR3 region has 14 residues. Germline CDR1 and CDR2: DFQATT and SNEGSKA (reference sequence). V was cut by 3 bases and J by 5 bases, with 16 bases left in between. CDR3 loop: CSASWVVPGTEAFF. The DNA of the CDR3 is TGCAGTGCTAGTTGGGTCGTCCCGGGGACTGAAGCTTTCTTT.

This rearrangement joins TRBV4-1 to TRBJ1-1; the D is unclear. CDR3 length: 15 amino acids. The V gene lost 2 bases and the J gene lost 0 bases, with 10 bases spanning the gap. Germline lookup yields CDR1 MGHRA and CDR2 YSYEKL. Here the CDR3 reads CASSQQDNMNTEAFF. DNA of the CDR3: TGCGCCAGCAGCCAACAGGATAACATGAACACTGAAGCTTTCTTT.

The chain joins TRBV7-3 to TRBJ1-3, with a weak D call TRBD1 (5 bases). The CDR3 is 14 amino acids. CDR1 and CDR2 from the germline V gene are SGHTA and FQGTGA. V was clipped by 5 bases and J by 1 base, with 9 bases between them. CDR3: CASSQGPSGNTIYF. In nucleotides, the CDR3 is TGTGCCAGCAGCCAGGGTCCTTCTGGAAACACCATATATTTT.

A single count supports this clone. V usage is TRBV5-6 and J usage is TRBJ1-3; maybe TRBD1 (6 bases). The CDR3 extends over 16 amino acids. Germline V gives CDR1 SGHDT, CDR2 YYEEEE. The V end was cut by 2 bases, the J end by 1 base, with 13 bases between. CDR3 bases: TGTGCCAGCAGCTTTCTGGGGGGGCCTTCTGGAAACACCATATATTTT. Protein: CASSFLGGPSGNTIYF.

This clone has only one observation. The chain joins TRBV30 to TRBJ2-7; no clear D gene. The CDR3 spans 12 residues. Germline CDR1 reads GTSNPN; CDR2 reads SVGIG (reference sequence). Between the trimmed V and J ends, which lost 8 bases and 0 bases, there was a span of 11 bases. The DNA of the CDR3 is TGTGCCGGTAAAACGGGCTCCTACGAGCAGTACTTC. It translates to CAGKTGSYEQYF.

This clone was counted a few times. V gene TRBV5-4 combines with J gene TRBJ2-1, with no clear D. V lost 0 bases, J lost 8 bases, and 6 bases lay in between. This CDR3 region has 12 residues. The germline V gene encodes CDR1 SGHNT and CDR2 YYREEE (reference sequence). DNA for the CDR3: TGTGCCAGCAGCTTGGGCCGGGATGAGCAGTTCTTC. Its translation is CASSLGRDEQFF.

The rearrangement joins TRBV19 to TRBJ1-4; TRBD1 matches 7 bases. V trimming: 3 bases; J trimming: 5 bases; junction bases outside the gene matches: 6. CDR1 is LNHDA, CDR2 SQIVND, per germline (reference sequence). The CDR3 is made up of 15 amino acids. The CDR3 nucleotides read TGTGCCAGTAGTATGTCGGGACAGACAAATGAAAAACTGTTTTTT. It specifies CASSMSGQTNEKLFF.

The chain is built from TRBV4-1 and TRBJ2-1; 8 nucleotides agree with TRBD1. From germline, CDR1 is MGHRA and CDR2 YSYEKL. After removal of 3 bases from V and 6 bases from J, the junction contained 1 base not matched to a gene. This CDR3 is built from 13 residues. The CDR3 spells CASSQGQVNEQFF. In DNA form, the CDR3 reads TGCGCCAGCAGCCAGGGACAGGTCAATGAGCAGTTCTTC.

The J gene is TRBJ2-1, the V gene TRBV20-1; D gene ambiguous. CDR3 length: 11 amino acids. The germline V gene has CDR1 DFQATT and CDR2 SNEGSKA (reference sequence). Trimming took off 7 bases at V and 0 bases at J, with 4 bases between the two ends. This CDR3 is CSVSSYNEQFF. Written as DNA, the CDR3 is TGCAGTGTGAGCTCCTACAATGAGCAGTTCTTC.

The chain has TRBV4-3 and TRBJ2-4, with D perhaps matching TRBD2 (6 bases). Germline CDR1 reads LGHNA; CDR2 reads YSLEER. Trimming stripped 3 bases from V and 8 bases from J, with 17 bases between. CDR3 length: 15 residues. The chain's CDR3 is CASSQFAGTADIQYF. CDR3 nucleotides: TGCGCCAGCAGCCAGTTCGCGGGAACGGCGGACATTCAGTACTTC.

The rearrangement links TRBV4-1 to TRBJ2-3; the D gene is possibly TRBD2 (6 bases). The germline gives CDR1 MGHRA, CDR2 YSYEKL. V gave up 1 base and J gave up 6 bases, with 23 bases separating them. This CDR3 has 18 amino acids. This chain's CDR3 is CASSQGKLASYRLDTQYF. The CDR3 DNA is TGCGCCAGCAGCCAAGGCAAGCTAGCGAGTTACCGATTGGATACGCAGTATTTT.